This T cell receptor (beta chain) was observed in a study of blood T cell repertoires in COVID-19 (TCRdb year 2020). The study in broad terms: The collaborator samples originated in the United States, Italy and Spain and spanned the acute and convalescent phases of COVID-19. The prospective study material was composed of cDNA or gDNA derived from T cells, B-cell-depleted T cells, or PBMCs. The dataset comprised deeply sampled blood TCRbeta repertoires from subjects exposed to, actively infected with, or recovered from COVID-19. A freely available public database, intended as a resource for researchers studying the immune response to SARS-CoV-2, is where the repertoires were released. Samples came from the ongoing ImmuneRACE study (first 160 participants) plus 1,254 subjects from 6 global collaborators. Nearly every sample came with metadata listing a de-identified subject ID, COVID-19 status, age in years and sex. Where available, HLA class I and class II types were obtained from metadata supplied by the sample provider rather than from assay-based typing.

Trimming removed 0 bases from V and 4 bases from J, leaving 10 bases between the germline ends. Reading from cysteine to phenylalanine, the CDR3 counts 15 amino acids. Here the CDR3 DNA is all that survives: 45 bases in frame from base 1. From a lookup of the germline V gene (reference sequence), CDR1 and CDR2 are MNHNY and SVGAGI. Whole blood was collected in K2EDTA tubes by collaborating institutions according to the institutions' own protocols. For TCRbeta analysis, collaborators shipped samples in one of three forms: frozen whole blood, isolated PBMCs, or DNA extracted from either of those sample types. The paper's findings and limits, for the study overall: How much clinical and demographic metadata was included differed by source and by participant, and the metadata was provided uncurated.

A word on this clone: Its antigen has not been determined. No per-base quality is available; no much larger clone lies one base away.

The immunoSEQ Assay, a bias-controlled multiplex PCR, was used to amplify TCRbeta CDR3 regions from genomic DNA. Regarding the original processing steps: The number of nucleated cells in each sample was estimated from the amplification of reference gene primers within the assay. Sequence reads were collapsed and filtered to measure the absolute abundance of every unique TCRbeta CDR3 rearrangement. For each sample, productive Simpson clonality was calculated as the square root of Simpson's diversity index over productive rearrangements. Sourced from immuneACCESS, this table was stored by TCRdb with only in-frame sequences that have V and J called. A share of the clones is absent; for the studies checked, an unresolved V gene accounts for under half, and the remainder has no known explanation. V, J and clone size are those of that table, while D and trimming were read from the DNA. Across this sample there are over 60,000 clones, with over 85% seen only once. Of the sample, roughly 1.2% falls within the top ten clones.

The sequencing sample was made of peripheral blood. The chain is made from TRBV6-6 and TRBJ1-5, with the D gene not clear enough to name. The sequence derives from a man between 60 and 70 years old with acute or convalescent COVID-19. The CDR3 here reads CASSYSLGGNQPQHF. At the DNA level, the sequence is TGTGCCAGCAGTTACTCCTTGGGAGGAAATCAGCCCCAGCATTTT.